This TCR beta chain was captured by sequencing in a study of OX40 agonist ivuxolimab in advanced cancers. Autoimmune disease history or systemic immunosuppression led to patient exclusion. Findings and limits, study-wide: Among T cells, CD8+ cells averaged more expanded clones than CD4+ cells. Individuals who were partial responders at 0.1-3.0 mg/kg had clonal expansion that ranked among the lowest.

Profiling relied on immunoSEQ multiplex PCR, and the TCRdb table lists in-frame clones only, not all of them. The sample shows roughly 32,000 clones, about nine tenths of them seen only once. With respect to this clone: Antigen unknown.

Germline V gene lookup returns CDR1 MDHEN and CDR2 SYDVKM. The CDR3 has 14 amino acids. V shed 5 bases and J shed 4 bases, with 12 bases lying between them. This specimen was CD4+ or CD8+ T cells sorted from blood, taken in a trial of the OX40 agonist ivuxolimab. The receptor was isolated from an adult with an advanced solid tumor such as melanoma, head and neck, liver or kidney cancer. The chain couples TRBV28 to TRBJ1-5; D unresolved. The CDR3 nucleotides read TGTGCCAGCAGTCCCCTCGGTGGGAATCAGCCCCAGCATTTT. This encodes CASSPLGGNQPQHF.